A single sample is the source of the 2 T cell receptor beta chains below, sequenced in a study of post-analysis software for immune sequencing data. Study results and limitations: Included in a set of 5 or 6 TRBV segments more frequent in patients than controls were TRBV5-6, TRBV5-1 and TRBV20-1.

Sequencing libraries made from TCR beta cDNA carried unique molecular identifiers. TCRdb re-called the PCR reads with MiXCR, one entry per CDR3 protein. The sample records about 680,000 distinct CDR3 sequences, about 60% being singletons. For these receptors, no antigen is known. The sequenced material came from blood. These receptors all come from a girl aged 2 to 10 with multiple sclerosis.

This clonotype has more than one count but fewer than ten. The rearrangement links TRBV15 to TRBJ2-4, with TRBD1 as a possible D gene (5 bases). The CDR3 covers 15 residues. Germline-derived CDR1 and CDR2 are LNHNV and YYDKDF (reference sequence). The germline V and J ends were trimmed by 1 base and 9 bases, with 16 bases remaining between them. CDR3 region: CATSRVIQDTSIQYF. CDR3 bases: TGTGCCACCAGCAGAGTGATACAGGACACGAGCATTCAGTACTTC.

This clonotype was counted a few times. The chain combines TRBV5-5 with TRBJ1-2, with TRBD1 matching 10 bases. CDR3 length: 16 amino acids. CDR1 SGHKS and CDR2 YYEKEE come from the germline V gene (reference sequence). The trim removed 0 bases at V and 3 bases at J, leaving 5 bases unmatched. DNA for the CDR3: TGTGCCAGCAGCTTGGAGACAGGGGGCCGTTACTATGGCTACACCTTC. Its translation: CASSLETGGRYYGYTF.